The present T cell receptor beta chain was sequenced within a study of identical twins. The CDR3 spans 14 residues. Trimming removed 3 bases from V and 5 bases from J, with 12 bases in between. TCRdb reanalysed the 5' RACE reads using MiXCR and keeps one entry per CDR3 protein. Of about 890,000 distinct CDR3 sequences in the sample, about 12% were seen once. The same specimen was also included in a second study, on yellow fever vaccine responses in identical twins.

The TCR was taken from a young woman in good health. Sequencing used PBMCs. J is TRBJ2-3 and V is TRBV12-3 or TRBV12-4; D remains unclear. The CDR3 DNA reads TGTGCCAGCAGTTTCGCCCTAGTGGGAGATACGCAGTATTTT. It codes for CASSFALVGDTQYF.